The 13 T cell receptor beta chains below were found in one sample sequenced in a study of regulatory dendritic cells for organ transplantation. No antigen is known for these receptors. Using immunoSEQ multiplex PCR, the repertoire was profiled, and TCRdb retains in-frame clones only, with some absent. In the table there are some 12,000 clones, more than 70% of which are singletons. Allogeneic regulatory or mature dendritic cells were co-cultured for roughly five days with CFSE-labeled sorted T cells at 1:10. The source material was naive CD8+ T cells from blood cultured with regulatory dendritic cells. Specified subset: CD45RA+ naive T cells. The receptors stem from a human donor in good health.

The chain uses TRBV7-8 and TRBJ2-7; perhaps TRBD1 as D (5 bases). Germline-derived CDR1 and CDR2 are SGHVS and FQNEAQ. V lost 5 bases and J lost 2, with 13 bases in between. The CDR3 has 14 amino acids. The CDR3 here is CASSHATAAYEQYF. In DNA, the CDR3 is TGTGCCAGCAGCCACGCGACAGCCGCCTACGAGCAGTACTTC.

The chain has TRBV15 and TRBJ1-6, with D hard to call. V lost 4 bases, J lost 8 bases, and 21 bases lay in between. Germline loops: CDR1 LNHNV, CDR2 YYDKDF (reference sequence). This CDR3 is built from 17 residues. This chain's CDR3 is CATSTQMLEGPDSPLHF. The CDR3 bases are TGTGCCACCAGCACCCAGATGCTAGAAGGTCCAGATTCACCCCTCCACTTT.

This chain links TRBV13 with TRBJ2-3, with TRBD1 matching over 8 bases. CDR3 length equals 16 residues. V shed 4 bases and J 4 bases; nucleotides not matched to a gene: 10. Looked up from germline, CDR1 is PRHDT and CDR2 is FYEKMQ (reference sequence). In nucleotides, the CDR3 is TGTGCCAGCAGCTCCCACCCCACACAGGGGGCAGATACGCAGTATTTT. It specifies CASSSHPTQGADTQYF.

The gene calls are TRBV27 and TRBJ2-5, with 8 bases that match TRBD2. Germline V lookup: CDR1 MNHEY, CDR2 SMNVEV (reference sequence). With V trimmed by 10 bases and J by 6 bases, 10 bases remained unmatched. The CDR3 sequence is 13 residues long. DNA for the CDR3: TGTGCCACCTTCCGGGGGGGGCGAAAGACCCAGTACTTC. This sequence encodes CATFRGGRKTQYF.

Only a few counts were recorded for this clone. The rearrangement uses TRBV25-1 and TRBJ1-1, with D hard to call. Trimming removed 7 bases from V and 0 bases from J, with 9 bases in between. Germline values: CDR1 MGHDK, CDR2 SYGVNS. The CDR3 runs 13 residues. In DNA form, the CDR3 reads TGTGCCAGCATCGAGTTCATGAACACTGAAGCTTTCTTT. It encodes CASIEFMNTEAFF.

This chain links TRBV5-1 with TRBJ2-7, with 8 bases fitting TRBD1. V dropped 0 bases and J dropped 6; count of bases not matched to a gene: 8. Germline V gives CDR1 SGHRS, CDR2 YFSETQ. The CDR3 extends over 15 amino acids. The CDR3 bases are TGCGCCAGCAGCTTGGATAGGACAGGGAGTTTCGAGCAGTACTTC. Translation: CASSLDRTGSFEQYF.

The rearrangement joins TRBV13 to TRBJ1-3; D is perhaps TRBD1 (5 bases). The CDR3 length is 17 residues. Germline-derived CDR1 and CDR2 are PRHDT and FYEKMQ (reference sequence). V was pared by 0 bases and J by 0 bases, with 12 bases between. The CDR3, as DNA: TGTGCCAGCAGCTTAGGCCCGGTGGGGGGCTCTGGAAACACCATATATTTT. Amino acids: CASSLGPVGGSGNTIYF.

This rearrangement joins TRBV13 to TRBJ2-3, with 10 bases aligning to TRBD2. The CDR3 contains 19 residues. Per the germline V gene, CDR1 is PRHDT and CDR2 is FYEKMQ (reference sequence). Trimming cost V 5 bases and J 2 bases; bases outside gene matches: 16. The CDR3 DNA sequence: TGTGCCAGCAGCCCAATTACTAGCGGGGTAGGAGACCCCACAGATACGCAGTATTTT. Protein product: CASSPITSGVGDPTDTQYF. Supplemented by reference TRBV13 and TRBJ2-3, the full variable domain reads AAGVIQSPRHLIKEKRETATLKCYPIPRHDTVYWYQQGPGQDPQFLISFYEKMQSDKGSIPDRFSAQQFSDYHSELNMSSLELGDSALYFCASSPITSGVGDPTDTQYFGPGTRLTVL.

The chain employs TRBV7-9 and TRBJ1-1; no firm D call. This CDR3 has 13 residues. With 5 bases removed from V and 8 bases from J, the gap between germline ends came to 15 bases. Germline CDR1 is SEHNR and CDR2 is FQNEAQ (reference sequence). In nucleotides, the CDR3 is TGTGCCAGCAGCGAGGGTGTCCCGGGCGAAGCTTTCTTT. Translating gives CASSEGVPGEAFF.

The chain recombines TRBV7-6 with TRBJ1-6; D unresolved. V lost 4 bases, J lost 0 bases, and 13 bases lay in between. The CDR3 runs to 17 residues. Germline V gives CDR1 SGHVS, CDR2 FNYEAQ. CDR3 amino acids: CASSSRLAGSYNSPLHF. The CDR3, as DNA: TGTGCCAGCAGCTCAAGGTTGGCGGGCTCCTATAATTCACCCCTCCACTTT.

The chain joins TRBV5-1 to TRBJ1-1; 7 bases fit TRBD1. V lost 5 bases, J lost 2 bases, and 9 bases stayed unmatched. Germline CDR1 reads SGHRS; CDR2 reads YFSETQ. The length of the CDR3 is 15 residues. Here the CDR3 reads CASSSPTGINTEAFF. The CDR3 region has the DNA TGCGCCAGCAGTTCTCCGACAGGGATAAACACTGAAGCTTTCTTT.

The chain carries TRBV4-1 and TRBJ2-7; D not resolved. Germline CDR1 is MGHRA and CDR2 is YSYEKL. The length of the CDR3 is 14 residues. Trimming cost V 6 bases and J 0 bases, with 12 bases left between them. CDR3 residues: CASRENKGSYEQYF. DNA for the CDR3: TGCGCCAGCAGGGAGAACAAAGGCTCCTACGAGCAGTACTTC.

The chain employs TRBV6-5 and TRBJ2-3; no firm D call. This CDR3 region has 15 residues. V dropped 0 bases and J dropped 2 bases, with 9 bases sitting between them. The V gene's germline CDR1 is MNHEY and CDR2 SVGAGI. The CDR3 protein is CASSYSQSFTDTQYF. CDR3 bases: TGTGCCAGCAGTTACTCACAGAGTTTCACAGATACGCAGTATTTT.